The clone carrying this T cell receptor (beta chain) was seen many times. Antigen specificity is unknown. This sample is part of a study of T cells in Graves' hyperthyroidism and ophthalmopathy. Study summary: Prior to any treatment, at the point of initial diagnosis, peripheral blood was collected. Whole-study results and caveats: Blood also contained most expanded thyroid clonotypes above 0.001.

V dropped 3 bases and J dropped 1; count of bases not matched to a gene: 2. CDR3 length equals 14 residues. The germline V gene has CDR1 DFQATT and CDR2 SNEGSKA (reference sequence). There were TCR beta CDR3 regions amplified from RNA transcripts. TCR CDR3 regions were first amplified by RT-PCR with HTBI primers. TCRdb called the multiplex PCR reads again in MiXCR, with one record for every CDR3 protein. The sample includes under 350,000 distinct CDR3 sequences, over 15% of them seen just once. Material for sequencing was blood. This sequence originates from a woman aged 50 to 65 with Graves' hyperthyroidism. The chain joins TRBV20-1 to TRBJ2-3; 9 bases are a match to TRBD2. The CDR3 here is CSASGTSRTDTQYF. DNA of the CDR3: TGCAGTGCTAGCGGGACTAGCCGCACAGATACGCAGTATTTT.